This TCR beta chain was identified during a study of T cells expressing NK-cell markers. Study in general: Among eight sequenced donors, seven carried HCMV seropositivity while one was seronegative.

Template switching by 5'RACE with UMIs generated the TCR beta cDNA. With the 5' RACE reads reprocessed, TCRdb shows one record per CDR3 protein and no DNA. Its table lists 350,000 to 450,000 distinct CDR3 sequences. Germline lookup yields CDR1 SGHRS and CDR2 YFSETQ. The CDR3 extends over 14 amino acids. The chain employs TRBV5-1 and TRBJ2-7; the TCRdb call, TRBD1, lacks DNA for checking. Sequenced: blood T cells: a sorted CD56 or NKG2C T cell subset, CD4+ or CD8+ T cells, or bulk PBMC T cells (not recorded which). The clonotype was recovered from a man aged 18-69 years in good health. The CDR3 is CASSAHRDTYEQYF.